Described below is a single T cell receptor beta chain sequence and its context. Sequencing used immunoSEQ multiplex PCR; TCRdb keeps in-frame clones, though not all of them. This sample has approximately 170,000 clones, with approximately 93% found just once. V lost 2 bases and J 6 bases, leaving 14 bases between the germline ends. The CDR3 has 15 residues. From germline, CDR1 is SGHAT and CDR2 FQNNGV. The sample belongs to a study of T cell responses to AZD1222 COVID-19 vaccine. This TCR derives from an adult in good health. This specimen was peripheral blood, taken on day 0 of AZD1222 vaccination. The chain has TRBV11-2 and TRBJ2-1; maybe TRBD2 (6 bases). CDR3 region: CASSLYLALPNEQFF. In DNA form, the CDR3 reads TGTGCCAGCAGCTTATACCTAGCGCTCCCCAATGAGCAGTTCTTC.